This TCR beta chain is from a study of T cell changes during pregnancy in multiple sclerosis. The CDR3 extends over 14 amino acids. Germline V gene data show CDR1 as SEHNR and CDR2 as FQNEAQ (reference sequence). V shed 2 bases and J shed 1 base, with 8 bases lying between them. The assay was immunoSEQ multiplex PCR, and TCRdb's table has in-frame clones only and misses some. This table has about 61,000 clones, 90% appearing once. This clone was counted between two and nine times. Sequencing was performed on peripheral blood, taken in the first trimester of pregnancy. This TCR came from a female donor in good health, enrolled as a control in a pregnancy study. The rearrangement links TRBV7-9 to TRBJ1-1; D perhaps matches TRBD1 (6 bases). In DNA form, the CDR3 reads TGTGCCAGCAGCTTAACAGGGACGAACACTGAAGCTTTCTTT. Its translation is CASSLTGTNTEAFF.